The present entry profiles one T cell receptor (beta chain) with its context. The antigen is unknown. The CDR3 totals 15 residues. These data originate in a study of CXCR3-negative and CXCR3-positive naive CD8 T cells. Naive CD8+ T cells showed a CD45RO-CCR7+CD27+CD95- phenotype. Study findings and constraints: The study found more hydrophobic TRB CDR3s in CXCR3-positive naive cells than in CXCR3-negative naive cells. Most assays used freshly isolated PBMCs, as cryopreservation partially reduced CXCR3. Each naive subset displayed comparably high diversity, whereas memory CD8+ cells displayed much lower diversity. Naive subsets expressed similar surface CD5; TRB CDR3 features served to infer TCR strength.

5' RACE that incorporated UMI labels was used to prepare the TRB cDNA libraries. TCRdb re-called the 5' RACE reads, yielding one record per CDR3 amino acid sequence without DNA. Its listing shows 85,000 to 130,000 distinct CDR3 sequences. This sequence originates from a human donor in good health. Some clones in this sample may be carry-over from other donors' samples. The chain carries TRBV12-3 or TRBV12-4 and TRBJ1-5; the TCRdb call, TRBD1, lacks DNA for checking. Sequenced material: naive CXCR3+ CD8+ T cells from blood. Regarding subset: CD45RO-CCR7+CD27+CD95- naive CD8+ T cells expressing CXCR3 (TNR3+). The CDR3: CASSLGDRVAQPQHF.